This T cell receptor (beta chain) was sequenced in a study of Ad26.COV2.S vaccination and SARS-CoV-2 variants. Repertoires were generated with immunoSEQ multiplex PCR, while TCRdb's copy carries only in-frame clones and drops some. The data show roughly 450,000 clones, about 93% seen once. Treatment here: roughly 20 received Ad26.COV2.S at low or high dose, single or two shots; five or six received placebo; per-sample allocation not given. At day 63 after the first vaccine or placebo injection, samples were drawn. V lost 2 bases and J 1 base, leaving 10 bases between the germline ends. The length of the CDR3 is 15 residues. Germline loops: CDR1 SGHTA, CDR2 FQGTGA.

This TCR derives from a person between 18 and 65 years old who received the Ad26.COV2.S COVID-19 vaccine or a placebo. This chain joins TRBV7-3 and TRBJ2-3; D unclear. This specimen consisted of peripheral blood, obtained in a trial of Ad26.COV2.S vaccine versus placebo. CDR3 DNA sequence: TGTGCCAGCAGCTTAGGTAGCAGACGCACAGATACGCAGTATTTT. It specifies CASSLGSRRTDTQYF.